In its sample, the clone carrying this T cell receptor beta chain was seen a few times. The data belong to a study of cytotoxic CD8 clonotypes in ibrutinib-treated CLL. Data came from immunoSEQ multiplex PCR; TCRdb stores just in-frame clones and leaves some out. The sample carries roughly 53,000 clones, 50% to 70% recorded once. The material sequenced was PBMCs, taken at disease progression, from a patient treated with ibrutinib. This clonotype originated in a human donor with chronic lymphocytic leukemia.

The CDR3 region is CASSVEETAVLSTDTQYF. The CDR3, as DNA: TGTGCCAGCAGCGTAGAAGAGACCGCTGTGCTCAGCACAGATACGCAGTATTTT. This sequence joins TRBV9 and TRBJ2-3; no definite D call. This CDR3 is built from 18 residues. Between the trimmed V and J ends, which lost 0 bases and 0 bases, there was a span of 17 bases. The germline CDR1 and CDR2 sequences are SGDLS and YYNGEE.